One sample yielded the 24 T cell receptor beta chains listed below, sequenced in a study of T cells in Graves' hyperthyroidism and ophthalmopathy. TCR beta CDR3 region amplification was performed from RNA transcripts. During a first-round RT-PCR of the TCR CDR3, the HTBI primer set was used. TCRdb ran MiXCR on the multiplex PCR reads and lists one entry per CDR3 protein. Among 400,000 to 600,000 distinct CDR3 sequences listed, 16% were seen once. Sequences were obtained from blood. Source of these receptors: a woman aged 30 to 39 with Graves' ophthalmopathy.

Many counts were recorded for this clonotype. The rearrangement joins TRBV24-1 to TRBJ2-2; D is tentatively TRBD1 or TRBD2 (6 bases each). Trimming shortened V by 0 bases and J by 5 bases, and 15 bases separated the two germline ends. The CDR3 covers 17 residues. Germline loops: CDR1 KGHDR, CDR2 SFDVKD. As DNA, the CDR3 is TGTGCCACCAGTGATTTGAACAGGGCGGGGAGTACCGGGGAGCTGTTTTTT. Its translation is CATSDLNRAGSTGELFF.

The CDR3 sequence is CAGSKNGYTF. The CDR3 DNA is TGTGCCGGATCCAAAAATGGCTACACCTTC. The chain recombines TRBV2 with TRBJ1-2; D not resolved. This CDR3 contains 10 residues. The V end was cut by 11 bases, the J end by 6 bases, with 10 bases between. The V gene's germline CDR1 is SNHLY and CDR2 FYNNEI. Full variable domain (rest looked up from reference TRBV2 and TRBJ1-2): EPEVTQTPSHQVTQMGQEVILRCVPISNHLYFYWYRQILGQKVEFLVSFYNNEISEKSEIFDDQFSVERPDGSNFTLKIRSTKLEDSAMYFCAGSKNGYTFGSGTRLTVV.

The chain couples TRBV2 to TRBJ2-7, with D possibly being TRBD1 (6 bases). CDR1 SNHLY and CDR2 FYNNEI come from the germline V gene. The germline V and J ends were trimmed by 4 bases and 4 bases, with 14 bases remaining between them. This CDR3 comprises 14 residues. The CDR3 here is CASSGIRGGYEQYF. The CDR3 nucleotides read TGTGCCAGCAGTGGAATCAGGGGTGGGTACGAGCAGTACTTC.

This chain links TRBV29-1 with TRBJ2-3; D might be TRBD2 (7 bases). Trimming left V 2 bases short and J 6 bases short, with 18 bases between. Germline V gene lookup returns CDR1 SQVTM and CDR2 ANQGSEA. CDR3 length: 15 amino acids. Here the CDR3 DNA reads TGCAGCGTTGAAAATAGGGCGGGGGCTGGGGATACGCAGTATTTT. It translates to CSVENRAGAGDTQYF.

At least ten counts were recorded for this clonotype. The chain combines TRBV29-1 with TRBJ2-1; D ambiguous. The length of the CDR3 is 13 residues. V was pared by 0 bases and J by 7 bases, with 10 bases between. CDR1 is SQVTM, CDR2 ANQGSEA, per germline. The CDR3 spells CSVEEPGRNEQFF. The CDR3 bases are TGCAGCGTTGAAGAACCGGGTCGGAATGAGCAGTTCTTC.

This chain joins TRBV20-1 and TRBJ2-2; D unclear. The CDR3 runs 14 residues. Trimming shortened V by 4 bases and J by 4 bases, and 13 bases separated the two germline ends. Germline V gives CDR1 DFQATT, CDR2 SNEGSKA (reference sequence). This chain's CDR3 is CSAIKGPGTGELFF. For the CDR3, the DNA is TGCAGTGCTATAAAGGGCCCCGGCACCGGGGAGCTGTTTTTT.

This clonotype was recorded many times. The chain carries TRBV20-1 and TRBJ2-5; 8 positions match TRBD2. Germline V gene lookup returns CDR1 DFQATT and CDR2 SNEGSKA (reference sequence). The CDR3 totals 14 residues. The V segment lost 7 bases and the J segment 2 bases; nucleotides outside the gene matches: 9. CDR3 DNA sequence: TGCAGTGTCCAGCGGGGGAGTGTTCAAGAGACCCAGTACTTC. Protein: CSVQRGSVQETQYF.

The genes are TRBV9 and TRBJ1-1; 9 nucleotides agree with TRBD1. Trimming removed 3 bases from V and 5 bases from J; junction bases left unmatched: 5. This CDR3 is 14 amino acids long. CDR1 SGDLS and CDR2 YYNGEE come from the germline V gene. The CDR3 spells CASSARQGVTEAFF. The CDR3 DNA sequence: TGTGCCAGCAGCGCACGACAGGGGGTGACTGAAGCTTTCTTT.

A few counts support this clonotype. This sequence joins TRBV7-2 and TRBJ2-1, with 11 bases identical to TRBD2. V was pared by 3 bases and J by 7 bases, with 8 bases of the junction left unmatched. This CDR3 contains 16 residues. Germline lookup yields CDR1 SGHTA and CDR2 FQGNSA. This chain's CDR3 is CASSLTGTSGVNEQFF. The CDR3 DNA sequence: TGTGCCAGCAGCTTGACCGGGACTAGCGGCGTAAATGAGCAGTTCTTC.

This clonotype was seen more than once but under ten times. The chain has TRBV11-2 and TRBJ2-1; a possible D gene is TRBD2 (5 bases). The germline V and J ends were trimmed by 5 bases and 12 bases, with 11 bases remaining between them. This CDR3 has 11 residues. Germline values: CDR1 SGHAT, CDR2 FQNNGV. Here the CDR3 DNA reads TGTGCCAGCAGCAATAGACGGGGGCAGTTCTTC. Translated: CASSNRRGQFF.

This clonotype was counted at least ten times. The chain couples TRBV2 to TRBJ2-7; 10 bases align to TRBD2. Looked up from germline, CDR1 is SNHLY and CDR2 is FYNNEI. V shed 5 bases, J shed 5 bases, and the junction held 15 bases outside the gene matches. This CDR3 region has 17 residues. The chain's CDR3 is CASSSEAAGGAGDEQYF. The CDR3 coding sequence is TGTGCCAGCAGTTCCGAAGCAGCGGGAGGGGCGGGCGACGAGCAGTACTTC. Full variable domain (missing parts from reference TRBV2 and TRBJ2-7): EPEVTQTPSHQVTQMGQEVILRCVPISNHLYFYWYRQILGQKVEFLVSFYNNEISEKSEIFDDQFSVERPDGSNFTLKIRSTKLEDSAMYFCASSSEAAGGAGDEQYFGPGTRLTVT.

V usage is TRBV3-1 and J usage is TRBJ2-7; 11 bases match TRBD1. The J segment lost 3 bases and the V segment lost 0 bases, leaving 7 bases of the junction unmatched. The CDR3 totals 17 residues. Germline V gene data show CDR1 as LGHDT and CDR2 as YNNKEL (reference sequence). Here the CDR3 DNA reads TGTGCCAGCAGCCAAGATCAGCTCGGGACAGGGGGCTACGAGCAGTACTTC. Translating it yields CASSQDQLGTGGYEQYF.

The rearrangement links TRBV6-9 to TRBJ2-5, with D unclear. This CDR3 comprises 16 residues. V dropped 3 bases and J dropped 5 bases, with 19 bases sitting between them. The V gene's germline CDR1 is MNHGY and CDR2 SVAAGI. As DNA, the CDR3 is TGTGCCAGCAGTTACCTTTTGCCCGGGTTTGGGGAGACCCAGTACTTC. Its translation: CASSYLLPGFGETQYF.

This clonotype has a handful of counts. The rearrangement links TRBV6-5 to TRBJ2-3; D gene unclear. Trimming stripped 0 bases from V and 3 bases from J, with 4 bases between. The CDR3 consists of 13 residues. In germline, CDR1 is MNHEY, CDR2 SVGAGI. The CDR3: CASSYSSTDTQYF. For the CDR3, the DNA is TGTGCCAGCAGTTACTCGTCTACAGATACGCAGTATTTT.

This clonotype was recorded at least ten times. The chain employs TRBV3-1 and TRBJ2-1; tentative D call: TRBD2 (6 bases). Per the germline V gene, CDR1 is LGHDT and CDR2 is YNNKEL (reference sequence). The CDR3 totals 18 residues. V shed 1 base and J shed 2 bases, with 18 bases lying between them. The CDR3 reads CASSQVGMRGSPYNEQFF. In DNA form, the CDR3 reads TGTGCCAGCAGCCAAGTCGGGATGCGGGGCAGCCCCTACAATGAGCAGTTCTTC.

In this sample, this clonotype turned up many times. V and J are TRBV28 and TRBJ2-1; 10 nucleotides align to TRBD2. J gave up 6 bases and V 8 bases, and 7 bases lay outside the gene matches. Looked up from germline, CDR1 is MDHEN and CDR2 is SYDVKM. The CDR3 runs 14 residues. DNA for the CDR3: TGTGCCAGCTCAGGGACTAGCGTTTTCAATGAGCAGTTCTTC. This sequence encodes CASSGTSVFNEQFF.

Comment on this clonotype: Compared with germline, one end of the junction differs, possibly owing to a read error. As DNA, the CDR3 is TGCAGCGTCGAAGATAGCGGGAGGGCCGGAGGCGGGGAGCTGTTTTTT. Translation: CSVEDSGRAGGGELFF. V and J are TRBV29-1 and TRBJ2-2; TRBD2 agrees at 11 bases. The germline V gene has CDR1 SQVTM and CDR2 ANQGSEA. This CDR3 contains 16 residues.

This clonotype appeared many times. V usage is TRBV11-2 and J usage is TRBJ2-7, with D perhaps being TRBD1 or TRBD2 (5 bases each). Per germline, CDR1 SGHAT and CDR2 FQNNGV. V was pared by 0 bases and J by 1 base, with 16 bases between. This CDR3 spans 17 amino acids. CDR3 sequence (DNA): TGTGCCAGCAGCTTAGATCTCCCGAGGGGTCGTTCCTACGAGCAGTACTTC. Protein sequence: CASSLDLPRGRSYEQYF.

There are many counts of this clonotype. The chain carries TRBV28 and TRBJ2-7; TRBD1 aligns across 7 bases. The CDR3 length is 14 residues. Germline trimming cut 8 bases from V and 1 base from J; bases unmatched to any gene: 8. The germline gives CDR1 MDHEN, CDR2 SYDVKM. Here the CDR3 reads CASSRARGSYEQYF. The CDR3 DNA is TGTGCCAGCTCCAGGGCCAGGGGGTCCTACGAGCAGTACTTC.

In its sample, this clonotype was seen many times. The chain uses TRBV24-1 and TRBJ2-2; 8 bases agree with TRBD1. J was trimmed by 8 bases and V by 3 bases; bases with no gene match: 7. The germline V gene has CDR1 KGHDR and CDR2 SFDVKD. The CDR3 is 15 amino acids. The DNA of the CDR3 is TGTGCCACCAGTGATCGGACAGGGAGATCGGGGGAGCTGTTTTTT. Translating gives CATSDRTGRSGELFF.

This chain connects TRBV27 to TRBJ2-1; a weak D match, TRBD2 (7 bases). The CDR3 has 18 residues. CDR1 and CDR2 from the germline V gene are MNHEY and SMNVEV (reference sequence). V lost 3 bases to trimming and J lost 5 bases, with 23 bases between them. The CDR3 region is CASSFVGGGGSENNEQFF. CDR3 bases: TGTGCCAGCAGTTTTGTAGGCGGGGGCGGGAGTGAGAACAATGAGCAGTTCTTC.

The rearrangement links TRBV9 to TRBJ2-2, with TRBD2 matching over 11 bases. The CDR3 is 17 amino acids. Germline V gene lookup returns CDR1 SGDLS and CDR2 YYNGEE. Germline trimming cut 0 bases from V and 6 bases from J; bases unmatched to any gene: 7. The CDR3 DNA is TGTGCCAGCAGCGTAGCTTCGCTAGCGGGAGGCCCCGGGGAGCTGTTTTTT. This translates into CASSVASLAGGPGELFF.

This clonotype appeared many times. This chain's CDR3 is CASTMGVVTDTQYF. DNA for the CDR3: TGTGCCAGTACAATGGGGGTAGTCACAGATACGCAGTATTTT. This sequence joins TRBV28 and TRBJ2-3, with D perhaps given as TRBD1 or TRBD2 (5 bases each). The CDR3 loop spans 14 amino acids. The germline V gene has CDR1 MDHEN and CDR2 SYDVKM. The V and J ends lost 9 bases and 2 bases respectively, with 15 bases between them.

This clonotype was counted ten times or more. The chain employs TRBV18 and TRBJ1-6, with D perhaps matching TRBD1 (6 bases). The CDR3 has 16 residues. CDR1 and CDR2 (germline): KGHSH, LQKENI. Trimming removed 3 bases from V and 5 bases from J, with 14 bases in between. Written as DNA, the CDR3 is TGTGCCAGCTCACCGCTGACAGGAGGGGATAATTCACCCCTCCACTTT. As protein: CASSPLTGGDNSPLHF.